These 5 T cell receptor beta chains were all obtained from the same sample, sequenced in a study of beta chain features in type 1 diabetes. Expressed TCRB transcripts were sequenced, since all the RNA that had been isolated was reverse transcribed. TCRdb keeps only in-frame clones here, not all; method: immunoSEQ multiplex PCR. The sample lists 360,000 or so clones, about 20% occurring once. The sample taken for sequencing was naive CD4+ T cells from blood. Receptor source: a woman between 18 and 29 years old in good health.

V usage is TRBV10-2 and J usage is TRBJ2-5, with 7 bases aligning to TRBD1. In germline, CDR1 is WSHSY, CDR2 SAAADI. V lost 5 bases and J lost 4; bases outside the gene matches: 4. This CDR3 region has 13 residues. The CDR3 coding sequence is TGCGCCAGCAGTCTAGACAGGGTAGAGACCCAGTACTTC. Its protein is CASSLDRVETQYF.

The rearrangement links TRBV25-1 to TRBJ2-1; 11 bases agree with TRBD1. From germline, CDR1 is MGHDK and CDR2 SYGVNS. The CDR3 totals 15 residues. Germline trimming cut 6 bases from V and 6 bases from J; bases unmatched to any gene: 7. This chain's CDR3 is CASSEGGTGGNEQFF. CDR3 bases: TGTGCCAGCAGCGAGGGGGGGACAGGGGGCAATGAGCAGTTCTTC.

This clone was picked up a small number of times. The V call is TRBV5-6, the J call TRBJ1-6, with D tentatively TRBD1 (6 bases). The CDR3 runs 15 residues. CDR1 is SGHDT and CDR2 is YYEEEE in the germline V gene. V lost 6 bases, J lost 7 bases, and 17 bases lay in between. The CDR3 sequence: CASTQPPGTNSPLHF. In DNA, the CDR3 is TGTGCCAGCACTCAGCCGCCGGGGACAAATTCACCCCTCCACTTT.

This clone was observed a handful of times. The chain combines TRBV7-9 with TRBJ1-1, with a possible D match to TRBD1 (5 bases). Per germline, CDR1 SEHNR and CDR2 FQNEAQ (reference sequence). The CDR3 extends over 15 amino acids. Trimming removed 2 bases from V and 0 bases from J, with 10 bases in between. CDR3 sequence reads: CASSLTGLMNTEAFF. The CDR3 DNA reads TGTGCCAGCAGCTTAACGGGACTCATGAACACTGAAGCTTTCTTT.

This clone showed up just a few times. This chain uses TRBV5-1 with TRBJ2-2, with D tentatively TRBD2 (6 bases). From germline, CDR1 is SGHRS and CDR2 YFSETQ. This CDR3 has 14 amino acids. V lost 7 bases, J lost 3 bases, and 13 bases lay in between. This CDR3 reads CASSGTGDTGELFF. The CDR3 coding sequence is TGCGCCAGCTCCGGGACGGGGGACACCGGGGAGCTGTTTTTT. Drawing the rest from reference TRBV5-1 and TRBJ2-2, the complete variable domain is KAGVTQTPRYLIKTRGQQVTLSCSPISGHRSVSWYQQTPGQGLQFLFEYFSETQRNKGNFPGRFSGRQFSNSRSEMNVSTLELGDSALYLCASSGTGDTGELFFGEGSRLTVL.